One and the same sample provided the 23 T cell receptor beta chains below, sequenced in a study of beta chain features in type 1 diabetes. Expressed TCRB transcripts were sequenced after all isolated RNA was converted to cDNA. Clones were read by immunoSEQ multiplex PCR, and TCRdb kept only the in-frame ones, dropping some. The sample holds under 400,000 clones; 12% to 15% are singletons and the top ten take approximately 6.7%. Sequenced input: central memory CD4+ T cells from blood. These receptors were taken from a man younger than 40 in good health.

This clone was counted between two and nine times. This chain connects TRBV29-1 to TRBJ2-2, with TRBD2 identical over 7 bases. The trim removed 0 bases at V and 4 bases at J, leaving 5 bases unmatched. The CDR3 is 15 residues long. Per the germline V gene, CDR1 is SQVTM and CDR2 is ANQGSEA. The CDR3 is CSVEDGGRGTGELFF. The CDR3 DNA reads as TGCAGCGTTGAAGACGGGGGGAGGGGCACCGGGGAGCTGTTTTTT.

This clone was counted between two and nine times. The chain employs TRBV6-6 and TRBJ1-6; no firm D call. CDR3 size: 14 residues. The germline V and J ends were trimmed by 11 bases and 5 bases, with 16 bases remaining between them. CDR1 MNHNY and CDR2 SVGAGI come from the germline V gene (reference sequence). CDR3 DNA sequence: TGTGCCTCTCTGCCCCGAAGTAATAATTCACCCCTCCACTTT. The encoded protein is CASLPRSNNSPLHF.

The CDR3 loop reads CASLTGRDYGYTF. CDR3 sequence (DNA): TGTGCCAGCCTGACAGGGCGAGACTATGGCTACACCTTC. V gene TRBV2 combines with J gene TRBJ1-2; the match to TRBD1 covers 7 bases. Germline CDR1 SNHLY, CDR2 FYNNEI. V lost 8 bases to trimming and J lost 3 bases; unmatched junction nucleotides: 6. The CDR3 loop spans 13 amino acids.

This clone was observed a few times. The gene calls are TRBV6-5 and TRBJ2-3; D may be TRBD2 (5 bases). Germline V gives CDR1 MNHEY, CDR2 SVGAGI. Deletions cut 0 bases from V and 5 bases from J, with 12 bases between. The CDR3 covers 15 residues. The chain's CDR3 is CASSYSSGFGDTQYF. CDR3 sequence (DNA): TGTGCCAGCAGTTACTCGAGCGGTTTCGGAGATACGCAGTATTTT.

This clone was detected a few times. The J gene is TRBJ1-1, the V gene TRBV11-2; D gene ambiguous. The length of the CDR3 is 13 residues. V lost 4 bases to trimming and J lost 2 bases, with 8 bases between them. Germline V gene data show CDR1 as SGHAT and CDR2 as FQNNGV. As DNA, the CDR3 is TGTGCCAGCAGCTCATCAGGAAACACTGAAGCTTTCTTT. The encoded protein is CASSSSGNTEAFF.

This chain uses TRBV11-2 with TRBJ2-3; D uncertain. V dropped 3 bases and J dropped 7 bases, with 17 bases sitting between them. Germline V CDR1 and CDR2: SGHAT, FQNNGV. The CDR3 loop spans 15 amino acids. The CDR3 DNA reads as TGTGCCAGCAGCTTGAACCAGTGGCGGCGGTATACGCAGTATTTT. Translation: CASSLNQWRRYTQYF. The entire variable domain, with the rest obtained from reference TRBV11-2 and TRBJ2-3, is as follows: EAGVAQSPRYKIIEKRQSVAFWCNPISGHATLYWYQQILGQGPKLLIQFQNNGVVDDSQLPKDRFSAERLKGVDSTLKIQPAKLEDSAVYLCASSLNQWRRYTQYFGPGTRLTVL.

This clone showed up just a few times. The chain couples TRBV10-2 to TRBJ2-3, with TRBD2 matching 9 bases. There are 15 residues in the CDR3. Trimming removed 3 bases from V and 4 bases from J; junction bases left unmatched: 5. Germline V gene sequence: CDR1 WSHSY, CDR2 SAAADI. The CDR3 DNA reads TGCGCCAGCAGTGACCGGCGGGGGGGCCCAGATACGCAGTATTTT. Its protein product is CASSDRRGGPDTQYF.

V is TRBV29-1 and J is TRBJ2-2; no clear D gene. V lost 5 bases and J 4 bases, leaving 11 bases between the germline ends. Germline V gene sequence: CDR1 SQVTM, CDR2 ANQGSEA. The length of the CDR3 is 13 residues. CDR3 sequence reads: CSVFLLGTGELFF. DNA for the CDR3: TGCAGCGTTTTCTTGCTCGGCACCGGGGAGCTGTTTTTT.

In its sample, this clone was seen a few times. This chain uses TRBV14 with TRBJ2-2, with D possibly matching TRBD2 (6 bases). Germline V gene data show CDR1 as SGHDN and CDR2 as FVKESK. V lost 1 base and J 2 bases, leaving 17 bases between the germline ends. The CDR3 covers 18 residues. CDR3 amino acids: CASSQVDGYGGNTGELFF. CDR3 coding DNA: TGTGCCAGCAGCCAAGTAGACGGATACGGGGGAAACACCGGGGAGCTGTTTTTT.

The chain's CDR3 is CASRKPGSQAYEQYV. DNA of the CDR3: TGTGCCAGCAGAAAACCAGGGTCCCAAGCCTACGAGCAGTACGTC. The chain joins TRBV6-1 to TRBJ2-7; D is possibly TRBD1 (5 bases). In germline, CDR1 is MNHNS, CDR2 SASEGT. The CDR3 is 15 amino acids. Trimming removed 6 bases at V and 2 bases at J, with 17 bases between.

This clone was recorded a few times. The chain recombines TRBV2 with TRBJ2-7, with a weak D call TRBD1 (6 bases). From germline, CDR1 is SNHLY and CDR2 FYNNEI. The V and J ends lost 4 bases and 2 bases respectively, with 9 bases between them. The CDR3 is 13 amino acids. This CDR3 reads CASSVAGAYEQYF. CDR3 nucleotides: TGTGCCAGCAGTGTAGCAGGGGCCTACGAGCAGTACTTC.

The CDR3 loop is CASMIGGSSYEQYV. CDR3 coding DNA: TGTGCCAGCATGATAGGGGGGAGCTCCTACGAGCAGTACGTC. J is TRBJ2-7 and V is TRBV6-1; D assignment may be TRBD1 or TRBD2 (6 bases each). Trimming removed 7 bases at V and 0 bases at J, with 13 bases between. CDR1 is MNHNS, CDR2 SASEGT, per germline. The CDR3 loop spans 14 amino acids.

About this clone itself: One junction end disagrees with the germline gene, perhaps due to a read error. The gene calls are TRBV7-7 and TRBJ2-1, with 7 bases aligning to TRBD2. Looked up from germline, CDR1 is SSHAT and CDR2 is FNYEAQ (reference sequence). The CDR3 has 13 residues. This CDR3 reads CASSLAGTNEQFF. The CDR3 DNA reads as TGTGCTAGCAGCTTAGCCGGGACTAACGAGCAGTTCTTC.

This clone turned up a few times. V and J are TRBV2 and TRBJ2-1, with D perhaps matching TRBD2 (7 bases). The length of the CDR3 is 16 residues. Germline V CDR1 and CDR2: SNHLY, FYNNEI. Deletions cut 6 bases from V and 4 bases from J, with 19 bases between. The CDR3 protein is CASRVARGAGYNEQFF. The CDR3 nucleotides read TGTGCCAGCAGGGTAGCACGGGGGGCGGGGTACAATGAGCAGTTCTTC.

This clone came up a few times. V gene TRBV25-1 combines with J gene TRBJ1-1, with D possibly being TRBD1 (5 bases). CDR1 is MGHDK, CDR2 SYGVNS, per germline. The CDR3 runs 14 residues. Trimming shortened V by 2 bases and J by 8 bases, and 15 bases separated the two germline ends. CDR3 nucleotides: TGTGCCAGCAGTGAACTCAGGGCGACTGCGGAAGCTTTCTTT. Protein: CASSELRATAEAFF.

On this clone: This may be a read error: a much more frequent sequence differs by one nucleotide. The chain recombines TRBV5-5 with TRBJ2-3; D is unclear. The CDR3 is 12 amino acids. Germline-derived CDR1 and CDR2 are SGHKS and YYEKEE (reference sequence). V was cut by 2 bases and J by 2 bases, with 3 bases left in between. The CDR3 reads CASSFHTDTQYF. CDR3 nucleotide sequence: TGTGCCAGCAGCTTCCACACAGATACGCAGTATTTT.

The rearrangement joins TRBV6-1 to TRBJ1-4; unclear D gene. Germline CDR1 is MNHNS and CDR2 is SASEGT. CDR3 length: 15 residues. The V gene lost 7 bases and the J gene lost 0 bases, with 12 bases spanning the gap. This chain's CDR3 is CASKESQATNEKLFF. The CDR3 nucleotides read TGTGCCAGCAAGGAGTCCCAGGCAACTAATGAAAAACTGTTTTTT.

The chain carries TRBV7-2 and TRBJ1-1, with a possible D match to TRBD1 (5 bases). CDR3 length: 13 residues. Looked up from germline, CDR1 is SGHTA and CDR2 is FQGNSA. V was shortened by 3 bases and J by 7 bases, with 12 bases between the two germline ends. The CDR3 sequence: CASSFAGLGEAFF. The CDR3 coding sequence is TGTGCCAGCAGCTTTGCGGGGCTCGGTGAAGCTTTCTTT. Full variable domain (remainder filled in from reference TRBV7-2 and TRBJ1-1): GAGVSQSPSNKVTEKGKDVELRCDPISGHTALYWYRQSLGQGLEFLIYFQGNSAPDKSGLPSDRFSAERTGGSVSTLTIQRTQQEDSAVYLCASSFAGLGEAFFGQGTRLTVV.

The chain joins TRBV7-7 to TRBJ2-4, with D possibly matching TRBD1 (6 bases). The germline V gene encodes CDR1 SSHAT and CDR2 FNYEAQ (reference sequence). The ends were cut back, 5 bases at V and 9 bases at J, with 17 bases in the middle. The CDR3 length is 14 residues. CDR3 in DNA: TGTGCCAGCAGCCCGGAGACAGGACAAGCCATTCAGTACTTC. Translated, it gives CASSPETGQAIQYF.

The rearrangement links TRBV19 to TRBJ2-3; no clear D. The germline V gene has CDR1 LNHDA and CDR2 SQIVND (reference sequence). V lost 8 bases to trimming and J lost 6 bases, with 18 bases between them. The CDR3 spans 14 residues. For the CDR3, the DNA is TGTGCCAGTTCCCCCAGGCCCCCTCCCGATACGCAGTATTTT. Translating gives CASSPRPPPDTQYF.

The chain links TRBV6-1 to TRBJ2-2; no reliable D call. The CDR3 runs 14 residues. The V gene's germline CDR1 is MNHNS and CDR2 SASEGT. Trimming removed 2 bases from V and 0 bases from J, with 4 bases in between. CDR3 loop: CASSETANTGELFF. CDR3 in DNA: TGTGCCAGCAGTGAAACGGCGAACACCGGGGAGCTGTTTTTT.

This clone has a handful of counts. V gene TRBV6-5 combines with J gene TRBJ2-3; D uncertain. The CDR3 is 13 residues long. V dropped 2 bases and J dropped 1 base, with 4 bases sitting between them. CDR1 is MNHEY, CDR2 SVGAGI, per germline. The CDR3 DNA follows: TGTGCCAGCAGTTACCTTCGCACAGATACGCAGTATTTT. Protein sequence: CASSYLRTDTQYF.

Only a few counts were recorded for this clone. V and J are TRBV7-2 and TRBJ1-1; D gene unclear. Germline loops: CDR1 SGHTA, CDR2 FQGNSA. The CDR3 runs 16 residues. V was cut by 1 base and J by 1 base, with 13 bases left in between. DNA for the CDR3: TGTGCCAGCAGCTTAGTTGAGGGAGGCAGGAACACTGAAGCTTTCTTT. This sequence encodes CASSLVEGGRNTEAFF. Drawing the rest from reference TRBV7-2 and TRBJ1-1, the complete variable domain is GAGVSQSPSNKVTEKGKDVELRCDPISGHTALYWYRQSLGQGLEFLIYFQGNSAPDKSGLPSDRFSAERTGGSVSTLTIQRTQQEDSAVYLCASSLVEGGRNTEAFFGQGTRLTVV.